Listed below are T cell receptor beta chains from one sample, sequenced in a study of cytomegalovirus exposure and HLA in healthy donors. Sequencing used immunoSEQ multiplex PCR; TCRdb keeps in-frame clones, though not all of them. Of 190,000 or so clones listed, 83% are singletons. The specimen was PBMCs. The receptors come from a man in his fifties in good health and CMV-seronegative. CDR3s include the opening cysteine and the closing phenylalanine or tryptophan. The D gene is left open where the match is weak. Expanded clones are given a class, and other clones once, few, many or no size at all.

j_call clone_size v_call d_call cdr3_aa cdr3_nt
TRBJ2-3 . TRBV5-4 . CASTGNRVDTQYF TGTGCCAGCACCGGGAACAGGGTGGATACGCAGTATTTT
TRBJ2-7 . TRBV4-2 TRBD2 CASKERAGGDYEQYF TGTGCCAGCAAGGAGAGGGCGGGAGGAGACTACGAGCAGTACTTC
TRBJ1-4 . TRBV7-2 . CASSLVYREKLFF TGTGCCAGCAGCTTAGTCTACCGGGAAAAACTGTTTTTT
TRBJ1-1 once TRBV9 . CASSVVNRVNTEAFF TGTGCCAGCAGCGTAGTCAACAGGGTGAACACTGAAGCTTTCTTT
TRBJ2-7 . TRBV28 TRBD2 CASSFSGSSYEQYF TGTGCCAGCAGTTTTAGCGGGAGCTCCTACGAGCAGTACTTC
TRBJ1-5 . TRBV4-2 TRBD1 CASSRGQGARQPQHF TGTGCCAGCAGCCGAGGACAGGGGGCTCGGCAGCCCCAGCATTTT
TRBJ2-3 few TRBV7-2 . CASSLLRDWFTDTQYF TGTGCCAGCAGCTTGCTCCGGGACTGGTTCACAGATACGCAGTATTTT
TRBJ2-3 once TRBV6-6 . CASSSGANPGTDTQYF TGTGCCAGCAGTTCGGGAGCAAACCCCGGCACAGATACGCAGTATTTT
TRBJ1-1 . TRBV18 . CASSPNSLNTEAFF TGTGCCAGCTCACCAAATAGTCTGAACACTGAAGCTTTCTTT
TRBJ1-1 once TRBV7-3 TRBD1 CASSPQGAQGTEAFF TGTGCCAGCAGCCCTCAGGGGGCGCAGGGGACTGAAGCTTTCTTT
TRBJ2-3 . TRBV4-3 TRBD2 CASSRVTTGGSFTTDTQYF TGCGCCAGCAGCCGAGTCACGACGGGGGGATCCTTTACCACAGATACGCAGTATTTT
TRBJ2-5 . TRBV19 . CASRSGDLKETQYF TGTGCCAGTAGGAGTGGGGACTTAAAAGAGACCCAGTACTTC
TRBJ2-2 . TRBV10-1 . CASSGGTRLNTGELFF TGCGCCAGCAGTGGGGGCACAAGACTGAACACCGGGGAGCTGTTTTTT
TRBJ2-5 . TRBV21-1 . CASAFAPRRGETQYF TGTGCCAGCGCATTTGCTCCGAGGCGGGGAGAGACCCAGTACTTC